This record looks at one T cell receptor beta chain sequence and its context. The data stem from a study of post-analysis software for immune sequencing data. About the research overall: Patients with relapsing-remitting, secondary progressive and progressive-relapsing multiple sclerosis courses were all represented.

Unique molecular identifiers tagged the TCR beta cDNA libraries. Each CDR3 protein gets one entry after TCRdb re-called the PCR reads with MiXCR. Of around 160,000 distinct CDR3 sequences listed, 35% to 40% are singletons. The junction had 19 bases not matched to a gene; V was cut back by 5 bases and J by 5 bases. Germline CDR1 and CDR2: SGHDN and FVKESK. The CDR3 is 18 amino acids. This TCR derives from a girl under 18 with multiple sclerosis. The gene calls are TRBV14 and TRBJ2-5; TRBD1 aligns across 8 bases. The source was blood, collected after autologous hematopoietic stem cell transplantation. The CDR3 spells CASSAKDRVEGYGETQYF. The CDR3 DNA reads as TGTGCCAGCAGCGCCAAGGACAGGGTTGAGGGCTACGGTGAGACCCAGTACTTC. The whole variable domain, filled in from reference TRBV14 and TRBJ2-5, reads EAGVTQFPSHSVIEKGQTVTLRCDPISGHDNLYWYRRVMGKEIKFLLHFVKESKQDESGMPNNRFLAERTGGTYSTLKVQPAELEDSGVYFCASSAKDRVEGYGETQYFGPGTRLLVL.